The TCR beta chain described here comes from a study of CD8+ T cells in alopecia areata. Broader study findings: In scalp and blood, many expanded lesional clones persisted during tofacitinib. Uncertain still, given a single nonresponder, is whether baseline CD8+ expansion links to response.

To note about this clone: Its antigen is unknown.

Trimming stripped 6 bases from V and 3 bases from J, with 15 bases between. Germline CDR1 MNHEY, CDR2 SVGAGI. The CDR3 sequence is 14 residues long. Sequencing relied on a cDNA template that was reverse transcribed from extracted RNA. The table came from immunoSEQ multiplex PCR; TCRdb's copy has only in-frame clones and leaves some out. The profile shows 200,000 to 250,000 clones, 64% of them singletons. The treatment here: oral pan-JAK inhibitor, 5-10 mg twice daily. This TCR derives from a human donor with alopecia areata. The sequencing here drew on CD4+ T cells sorted from blood, taken at week 4, from a patient treated with tofacitinib. The J gene is TRBJ2-7, the V gene TRBV6-5; TRBD1 or TRBD2 may be the D gene (6 bases each). CDR3 loop: CASSPDGGGYEQYF. The CDR3 DNA reads as TGTGCCAGCAGCCCTGACGGGGGCGGCTACGAGCAGTACTTC.